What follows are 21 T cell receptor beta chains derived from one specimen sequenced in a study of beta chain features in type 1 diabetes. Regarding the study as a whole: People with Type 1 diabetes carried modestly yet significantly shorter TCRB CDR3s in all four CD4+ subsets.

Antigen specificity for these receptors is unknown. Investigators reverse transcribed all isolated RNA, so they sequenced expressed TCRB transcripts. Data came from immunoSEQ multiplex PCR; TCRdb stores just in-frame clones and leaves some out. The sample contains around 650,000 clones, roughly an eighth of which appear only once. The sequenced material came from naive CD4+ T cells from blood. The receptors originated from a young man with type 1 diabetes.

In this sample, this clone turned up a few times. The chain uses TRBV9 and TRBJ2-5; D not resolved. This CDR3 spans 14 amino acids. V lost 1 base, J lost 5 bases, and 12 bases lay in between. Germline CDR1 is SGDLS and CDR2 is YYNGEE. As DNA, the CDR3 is TGTGCCAGCAGCGTAAGGAGTATCGAGGAGACCCAGTACTTC. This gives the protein CASSVRSIEETQYF.

This CDR3 reads CASSPGSAGYTF. CDR3 bases: TGTGCCAGTAGTCCTGGATCTGCTGGCTACACCTTC. The V and J genes are TRBV19 and TRBJ1-2; no reliable D call. CDR3 size: 12 residues. Trimming left V 5 bases short and J 7 bases short, with 11 bases between. Germline V gives CDR1 LNHDA, CDR2 SQIVND (reference sequence).

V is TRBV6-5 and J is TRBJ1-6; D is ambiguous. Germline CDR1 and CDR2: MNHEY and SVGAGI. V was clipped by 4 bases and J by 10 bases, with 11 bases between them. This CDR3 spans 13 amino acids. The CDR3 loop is CASSSAGYSPLHF. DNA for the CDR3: TGTGCCAGCAGTTCCGCGGGGTACTCACCCCTCCACTTT.

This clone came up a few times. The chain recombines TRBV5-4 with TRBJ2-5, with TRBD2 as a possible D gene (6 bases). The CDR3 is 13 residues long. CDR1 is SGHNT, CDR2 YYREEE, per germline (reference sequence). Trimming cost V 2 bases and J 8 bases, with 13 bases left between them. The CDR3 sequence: CASSFSSSETQYF. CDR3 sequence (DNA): TGTGCCAGCAGCTTTAGCTCTAGCGAAACCCAGTACTTC.

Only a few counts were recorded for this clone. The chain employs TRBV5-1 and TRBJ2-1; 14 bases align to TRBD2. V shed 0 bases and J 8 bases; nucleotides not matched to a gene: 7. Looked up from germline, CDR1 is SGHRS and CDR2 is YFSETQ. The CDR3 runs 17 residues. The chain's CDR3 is CASSLEAGLAGAHEQFF. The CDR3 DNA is TGCGCCAGCAGCTTGGAAGCGGGACTAGCGGGGGCCCATGAGCAGTTCTTC.

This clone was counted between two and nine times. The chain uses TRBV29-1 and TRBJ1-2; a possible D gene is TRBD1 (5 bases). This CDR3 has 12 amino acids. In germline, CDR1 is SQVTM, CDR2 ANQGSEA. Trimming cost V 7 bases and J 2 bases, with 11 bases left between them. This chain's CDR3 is CSASSGNYGYTF. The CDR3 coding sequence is TGCAGCGCTTCTTCAGGGAACTATGGCTACACCTTC.

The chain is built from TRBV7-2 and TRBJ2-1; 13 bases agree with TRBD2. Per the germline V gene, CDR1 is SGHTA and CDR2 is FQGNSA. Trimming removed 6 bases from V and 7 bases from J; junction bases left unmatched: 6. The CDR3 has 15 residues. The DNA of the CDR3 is TGTGCCAGCAGGCAGACTAGCGGGGGGAGAAATGAGCAGTTCTTC. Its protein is CASRQTSGGRNEQFF.

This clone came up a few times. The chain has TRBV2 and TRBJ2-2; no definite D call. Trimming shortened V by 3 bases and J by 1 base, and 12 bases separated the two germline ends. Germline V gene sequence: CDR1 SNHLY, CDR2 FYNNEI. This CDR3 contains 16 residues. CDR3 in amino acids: CASSEVGPENTGELFF. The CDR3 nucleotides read TGTGCCAGCAGTGAGGTCGGGCCGGAGAACACCGGGGAGCTGTTTTTT.

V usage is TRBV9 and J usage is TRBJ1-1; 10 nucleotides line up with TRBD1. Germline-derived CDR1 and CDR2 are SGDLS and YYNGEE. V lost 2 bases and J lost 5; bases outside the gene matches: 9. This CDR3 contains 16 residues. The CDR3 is CASSVAGTGAYTEAFF. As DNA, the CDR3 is TGTGCCAGCAGCGTTGCCGGGACAGGGGCGTATACTGAAGCTTTCTTT.

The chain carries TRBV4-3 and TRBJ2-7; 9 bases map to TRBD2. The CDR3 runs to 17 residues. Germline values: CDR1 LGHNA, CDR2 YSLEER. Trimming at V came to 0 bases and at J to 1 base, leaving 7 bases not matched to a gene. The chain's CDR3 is CASSQELSRGGSYEQYF. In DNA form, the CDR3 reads TGCGCCAGCAGCCAAGAGTTATCGCGGGGGGGATCCTACGAGCAGTACTTC.

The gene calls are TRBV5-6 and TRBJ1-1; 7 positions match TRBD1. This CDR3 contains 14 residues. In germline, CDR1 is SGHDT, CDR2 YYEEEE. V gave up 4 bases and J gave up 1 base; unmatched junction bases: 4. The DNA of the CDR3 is TGTGCCAGCAGCGATAGGGGGCCGAACACTGAAGCTTTCTTT. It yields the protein CASSDRGPNTEAFF.

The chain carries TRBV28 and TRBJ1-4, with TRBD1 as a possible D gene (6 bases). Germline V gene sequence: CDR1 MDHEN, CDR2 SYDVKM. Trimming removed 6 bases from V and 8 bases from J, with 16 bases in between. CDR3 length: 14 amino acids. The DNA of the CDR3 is TGTGCCAGCAGCCCAGGGGCGTCCGAAGAAAAACTGTTTTTT. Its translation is CASSPGASEEKLFF.

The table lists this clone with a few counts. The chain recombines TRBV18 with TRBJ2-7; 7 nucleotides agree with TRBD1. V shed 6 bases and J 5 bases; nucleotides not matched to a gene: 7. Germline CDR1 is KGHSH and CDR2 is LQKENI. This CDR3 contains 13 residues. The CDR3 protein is CASSHDRVHEQYF. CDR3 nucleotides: TGTGCCAGCTCTCACGACAGGGTCCACGAGCAGTACTTC.

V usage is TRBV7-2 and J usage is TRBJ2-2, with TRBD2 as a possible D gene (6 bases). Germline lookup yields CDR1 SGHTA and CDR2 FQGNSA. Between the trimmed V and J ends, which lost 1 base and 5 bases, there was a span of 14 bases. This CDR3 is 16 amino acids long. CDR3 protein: CASSLGGAGNTGELFF. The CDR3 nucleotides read TGTGCCAGCAGCTTAGGTGGGGCGGGGAATACCGGGGAGCTGTTTTTT.

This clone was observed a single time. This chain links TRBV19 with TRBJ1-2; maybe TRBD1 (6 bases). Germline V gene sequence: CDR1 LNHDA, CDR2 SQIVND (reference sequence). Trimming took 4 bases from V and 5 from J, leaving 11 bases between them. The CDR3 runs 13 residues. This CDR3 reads CASSTGQSYGYTF. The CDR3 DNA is TGTGCCAGTAGTACCGGACAGAGTTATGGCTACACCTTC.

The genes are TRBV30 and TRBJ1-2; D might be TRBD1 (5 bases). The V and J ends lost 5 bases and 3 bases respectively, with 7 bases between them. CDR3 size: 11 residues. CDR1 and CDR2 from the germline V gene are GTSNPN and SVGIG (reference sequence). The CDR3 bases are TGTGCCTGGTCGGGGGACTATGGCTACACCTTC. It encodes CAWSGDYGYTF.

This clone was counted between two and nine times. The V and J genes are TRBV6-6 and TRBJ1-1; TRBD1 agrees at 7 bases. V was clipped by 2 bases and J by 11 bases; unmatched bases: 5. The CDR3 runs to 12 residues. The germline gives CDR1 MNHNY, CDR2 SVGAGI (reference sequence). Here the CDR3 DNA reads TGTGCCAGCAGTTACGTTTCAGGGGGGGCTTTCTTT. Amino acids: CASSYVSGGAFF.

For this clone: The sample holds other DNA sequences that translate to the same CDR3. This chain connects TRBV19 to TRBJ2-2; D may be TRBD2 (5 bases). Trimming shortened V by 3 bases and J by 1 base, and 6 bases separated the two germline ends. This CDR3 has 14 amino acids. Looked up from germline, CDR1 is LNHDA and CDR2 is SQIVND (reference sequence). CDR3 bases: TGTGCCAGTAGTATGGGGAGGAACACCGGGGAGCTGTTTTTT. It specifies CASSMGRNTGELFF. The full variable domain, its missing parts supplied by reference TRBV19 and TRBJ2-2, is DGGITQSPKYLFRKEGQNVTLSCEQNLNHDAMYWYRQDPGQGLRLIYYSQIVNDFQKGDIAEGYSVSREKKESFPLTVTSAQKNPTAFYLCASSMGRNTGELFFGEGSRLTVL.

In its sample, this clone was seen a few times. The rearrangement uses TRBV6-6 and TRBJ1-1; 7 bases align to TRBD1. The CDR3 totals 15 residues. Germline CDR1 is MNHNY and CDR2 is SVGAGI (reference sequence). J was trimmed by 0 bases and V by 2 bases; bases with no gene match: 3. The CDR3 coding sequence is TGTGCCAGCAGTTACCGACAGGGTTTGAACACTGAAGCTTTCTTT. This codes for CASSYRQGLNTEAFF.

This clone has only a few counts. For the CDR3, the DNA is TGTGCCATCAGAACCGGAGGACAGGAGAGCTCCTACGAGCAGTACTTC. This encodes CAIRTGGQESSYEQYF. This chain uses TRBV10-3 with TRBJ2-7; 7 bases match TRBD1. The CDR3 contains 16 residues. Trimming at V came to 6 bases and at J to 0 bases, leaving 11 bases not matched to a gene. Germline values: CDR1 ENHRY, CDR2 SYGVKD.

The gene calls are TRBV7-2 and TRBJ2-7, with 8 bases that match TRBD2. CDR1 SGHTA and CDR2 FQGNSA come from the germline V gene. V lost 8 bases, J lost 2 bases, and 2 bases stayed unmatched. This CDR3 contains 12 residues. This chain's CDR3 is CASRGGTYEQYF. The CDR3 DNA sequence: TGTGCCAGCCGGGGGGGAACCTACGAGCAGTACTTC.